The 25 T cell receptor beta chains listed next were all sequenced from one sample in a study of T cells in Graves' hyperthyroidism and ophthalmopathy. It was RNA transcripts that yielded the amplified TCR beta CDR3 regions. When the TCR CDR3 underwent first-round RT-PCR, the HTBI primer set was used. One entry per CDR3 protein results from TCRdb running MiXCR on the multiplex PCR reads. This table holds hundreds of thousands of distinct CDR3 sequences, less than 20% found once. The sequencing input was blood. All receptors come from a woman younger than 35 with Graves' hyperthyroidism.

A word on this clonotype: Given a much more abundant clone one base away, this may be a read error. This sequence joins TRBV2 and TRBJ2-1; D is possibly TRBD1 (6 bases). The V and J ends lost 2 bases and 10 bases respectively, with 21 bases between them. CDR3 length: 16 residues. Germline-derived CDR1 and CDR2 are SNHLY and FYNNEI. The CDR3 DNA reads as TGTGCCAGCAGTGAAAAAGGACAGCCTACCCCCTACGAGCAGTTCTTC. Its protein product is CASSEKGQPTPYEQFF.

This clonotype showed up many times. This sequence joins TRBV12-3 or TRBV12-4 and TRBJ1-5; TRBD1 matches at 7 bases. CDR3 size: 14 residues. The V segment lost 6 bases and the J segment 4 bases; nucleotides outside the gene matches: 6. The chain's CDR3 is CASRPGTVNQPQHF. DNA for the CDR3: TGTGCCAGCAGACCCGGGACAGTTAATCAGCCCCAGCATTTT.

This clonotype has only a few counts. This chain connects TRBV5-1 to TRBJ1-2; unclear D gene. Trimming took 1 base from V and 2 from J, leaving 9 bases between them. The CDR3 sequence is 14 residues long. The germline V gene has CDR1 SGHRS and CDR2 YFSETQ. CDR3 sequence: CASSLFRPNYGYTF. DNA for the CDR3: TGCGCCAGCAGCTTGTTCAGGCCCAACTATGGCTACACCTTC.

This clonotype has ten or more counts. The chain is built from TRBV5-5 and TRBJ1-2; D perhaps matches TRBD1 (6 bases). The V gene lost 7 bases and the J gene lost 5 bases, with 15 bases spanning the gap. Germline CDR1 is SGHKS and CDR2 is YYEKEE (reference sequence). This CDR3 spans 13 amino acids. The CDR3 sequence is CASEGGSGYGYTF. The DNA of the CDR3 is TGTGCCAGCGAGGGGGGTTCTGGGTATGGCTACACCTTC.

This clonotype was observed many times. The chain employs TRBV7-9 and TRBJ1-5, with TRBD1 matching over 10 bases. This CDR3 spans 16 amino acids. Germline V lookup: CDR1 SEHNR, CDR2 FQNEAQ (reference sequence). The V gene end was trimmed by 3 bases and the J gene end by 6 bases; junction bases not matched to a gene: 8. CDR3 sequence: CASSLWTGGVGQPQHF. The CDR3 DNA follows: TGTGCCAGCAGCTTGTGGACAGGGGGAGTAGGTCAGCCCCAGCATTTT. The full variable domain, completed using reference TRBV7-9 and TRBJ1-5, is DTGVSQNPRHKITKRGQNVTFRCDPISEHNRLYWYRQTLGQGPEFLTYFQNEAQLEKSRLLSDRFSAERPKGSFSTLEIQRTEQGDSAMYLCASSLWTGGVGQPQHFGDGTRLSIL.

Only a few counts were recorded for this clonotype. The genes are TRBV27 and TRBJ2-1; D unresolved. Trimming took off 0 bases at V and 0 bases at J, with 9 bases between the two ends. CDR3 length equals 16 residues. Per the germline V gene, CDR1 is MNHEY and CDR2 is SMNVEV (reference sequence). The chain's CDR3 is CASSLSGSSSYNEQFF. The CDR3 coding sequence is TGTGCCAGCAGTTTATCCGGCTCGAGCTCCTACAATGAGCAGTTCTTC.

The chain recombines TRBV6-1 with TRBJ1-2; unclear D gene. The CDR3 contains 13 residues. Germline CDR1 is MNHNS and CDR2 is SASEGT. Between the trimmed V and J ends, which lost 3 bases and 7 bases, there was a span of 12 bases. This CDR3 is CASSDAVLGGYTF. CDR3 DNA: TGTGCCAGCAGTGACGCAGTTTTGGGTGGCTACACCTTC.

This chain connects TRBV12-5 to TRBJ1-5; 9 nucleotides line up with TRBD1. The CDR3 totals 15 residues. Trimming cost V 7 bases and J 5 bases; bases outside gene matches: 9. Germline V gene lookup returns CDR1 LGHNT and CDR2 FRNRAP. This CDR3 reads CASDSGTGIYQPQHF. DNA of the CDR3: TGTGCTAGTGACTCCGGGACAGGGATTTATCAGCCCCAGCATTTT. The entire variable domain, with the rest obtained from reference TRBV12-5 and TRBJ1-5, is as follows: DARVTQTPRHKVTEMGQEVTMRCQPILGHNTVFWYRQTMMQGLELLAYFRNRAPLDDSGMPKDRFSAEMPDATLATLKIQPSEPRDSAVYFCASDSGTGIYQPQHFGDGTRLSIL.

The CDR3 sequence is CASSSDGGYEQYF. Written as DNA, the CDR3 is TGTGCCAGCAGCTCCGACGGCGGCTACGAGCAGTACTTC. The rearrangement joins TRBV7-9 to TRBJ2-7; D remains unclear. Trimming removed 4 bases from V and 3 bases from J, with 10 bases in between. CDR1 is SEHNR, CDR2 FQNEAQ, per germline (reference sequence). The CDR3 covers 13 residues.

This chain uses TRBV27 with TRBJ2-2; TRBD2 is a possible D gene (6 bases). The CDR3 spans 14 residues. Trimming cost V 11 bases and J 1 base, with 14 bases left between them. Germline CDR1 and CDR2: MNHEY and SMNVEV (reference sequence). The CDR3, as DNA: TGTGCCGCGGGGCCAGTCCGGAACACCGGGGAGCTGTTTTTT. Translated: CAAGPVRNTGELFF.

This clonotype was detected many times. In nucleotides, the CDR3 is TGTGCCAGCAGCTGGAGGAGGGTGTTGGCCTACAATGAGCAGTTCTTC. This encodes CASSWRRVLAYNEQFF. The V gene is TRBV7-2, the J gene TRBJ2-1; maybe TRBD2 (6 bases). CDR3 size: 16 residues. The V gene lost 4 bases and the J gene lost 2 bases, with 15 bases spanning the gap. The germline CDR1 and CDR2 sequences are SGHTA and FQGNSA. The entire variable domain, with the rest obtained from reference TRBV7-2 and TRBJ2-1, is as follows: GAGVSQSPSNKVTEKGKDVELRCDPISGHTALYWYRQSLGQGLEFLIYFQGNSAPDKSGLPSDRFSAERTGGSVSTLTIQRTQQEDSAVYLCASSWRRVLAYNEQFFGPGTRLTVL.

Comment on this clonotype: A much larger clone is a single base away; this may be a read error. CDR3 bases: TGTGCCACCCACGGGACAGGGGCGGACGAGCAGTACTTC. Its protein is CATHGTGADEQYF. This rearrangement joins TRBV24-1 to TRBJ2-7; 10 bases map to TRBD1. The CDR3 runs 13 residues. V dropped 9 bases and J dropped 5; count of bases not matched to a gene: 6. Germline V lookup: CDR1 KGHDR, CDR2 SFDVKD.

This clonotype was seen many times. This rearrangement joins TRBV28 to TRBJ1-1; D is uncertain. The germline V gene has CDR1 MDHEN and CDR2 SYDVKM. The CDR3 is 11 amino acids. Trimming removed 7 bases from V and 0 bases from J, with 3 bases in between. The DNA of the CDR3 is TGTGCCAGCACAGTGAACACTGAAGCTTTCTTT. This translates into CASTVNTEAFF.

This clonotype has a count of ten or more. This chain uses TRBV12-3 or TRBV12-4 with TRBJ2-3; the match to TRBD2 covers 12 bases. This CDR3 is built from 17 residues. V trimming: 3 bases; J trimming: 5 bases; junction bases outside the gene matches: 9. The CDR3 nucleotides read TGTGCCAGCAGTTTGAGACTAGCGGGAGTCAGCCAAGATACGCAGTATTTT. Translation: CASSLRLAGVSQDTQYF.

The CDR3 region has the DNA TGTGCCAGCATGATCCGGGCGGAGAATGCCCTAGATACGCGGCAGTATTTT. Protein sequence: CASMIRAENALDTRQYF. This rearrangement joins TRBV28 to TRBJ2-3; D is undetermined. V was pared by 7 bases and J by 11 bases, with 31 bases between. This CDR3 has 17 amino acids. CDR1 is MDHEN, CDR2 SYDVKM, per germline.

The V gene is TRBV11-1, the J gene TRBJ2-5; weak D call: TRBD2 (6 bases). Trimming pared 5 bases from V and 10 bases from J, leaving 26 bases between. Germline values: CDR1 SGHAT, CDR2 FQDESV (reference sequence). The length of the CDR3 is 16 residues. The CDR3 DNA reads as TGTGCCAGCAGCCACTCCTCGGACCGGAAGAGGAGGGTCCAGTACTTC. Its translation is CASSHSSDRKRRVQYF. The variable domain in full, with the rest retrieved from reference TRBV11-1 and TRBJ2-5, is EAEVAQSPRYKITEKSQAVAFWCDPISGHATLYWYRQILGQGPELLVQFQDESVVDDSQLPKDRFSAERLKGVDSTLKIQPAELGDSAMYLCASSHSSDRKRRVQYFGPGTRLLVL.

The chain couples TRBV11-2 to TRBJ2-5, with 8 bases that match TRBD2. CDR1 SGHAT and CDR2 FQNNGV come from the germline V gene. Trimming at V came to 3 bases and at J to 4 bases, leaving 10 bases not matched to a gene. This CDR3 has 16 residues. This chain's CDR3 is CASSFLVSGVTETQYF. DNA of the CDR3: TGTGCCAGCAGCTTTCTGGTTAGCGGGGTTACAGAGACCCAGTACTTC.

This clonotype was picked up many times. The rearrangement uses TRBV28 and TRBJ1-5; D might be TRBD1 (5 bases). Germline values: CDR1 MDHEN, CDR2 SYDVKM. Trimming cost V 8 bases and J 7 bases, with 12 bases left between them. This CDR3 is 12 amino acids long. The CDR3 is CASGSWDQPQHF. In DNA form, the CDR3 reads TGTGCCAGCGGGTCCTGGGACCAGCCCCAGCATTTT.

A remark on this clonotype: Since a much larger clone is just one base distant, this may be a read error. This sequence joins TRBV7-9 and TRBJ2-5; 7 nucleotides agree with TRBD1. Germline V gene lookup returns CDR1 SEHNR and CDR2 FQNEAQ (reference sequence). V lost 7 bases, J lost 3 bases, and 17 bases stayed unmatched. This CDR3 has 17 residues. Here the CDR3 DNA reads TGTGCCAGCACCCCTTCGACCGGGACAGAGCCCAAAGAGACCCAGTACTTC. As protein: CASTPSTGTEPKETQYF.

This clonotype came up many times. The chain links TRBV4-1 to TRBJ2-1; D unclear. The germline V and J ends were trimmed by 3 bases and 0 bases, with 6 bases remaining between them. The CDR3 runs to 14 residues. In germline, CDR1 is MGHRA, CDR2 YSYEKL. The CDR3 spells CASSQPRSYNEQFF. The CDR3 DNA reads TGCGCCAGCAGCCAGCCTCGCTCCTACAATGAGCAGTTCTTC.

This clonotype has a handful of counts. V is TRBV9 and J is TRBJ2-5; 9 nucleotides match TRBD2. Germline V gene data show CDR1 as SGDLS and CDR2 as YYNGEE. V dropped 0 bases and J dropped 5; count of bases not matched to a gene: 11. There are 17 residues in the CDR3. As DNA, the CDR3 is TGTGCCAGCAGCGTAGGCTCAGCGGGGGGCGGTTCGGAGACCCAGTACTTC. This gives the protein CASSVGSAGGGSETQYF.

The chain has TRBV11-2 and TRBJ2-7, with 11 bases identical to TRBD2. The V gene end was trimmed by 1 base and the J gene end by 9 bases; junction bases not matched to a gene: 17. The CDR3 runs to 18 residues. The germline V gene encodes CDR1 SGHAT and CDR2 FQNNGV. The CDR3 loop reads CASSLVSAEGLAALGQYF. Here the CDR3 DNA reads TGTGCCAGCAGCTTAGTATCGGCCGAGGGACTAGCGGCGCTTGGGCAGTACTTC.

Ten or more counts support this clonotype. V and J are TRBV13 and TRBJ2-2, with TRBD1 matching 7 bases. After removal of 4 bases from V and 6 bases from J, the junction contained 5 bases not matched to a gene. CDR3 length: 14 residues. Per the germline V gene, CDR1 is PRHDT and CDR2 is FYEKMQ (reference sequence). The CDR3 DNA reads TGTGCCAGCAGCTCTGACAGGGTCCCCGGGGAGCTGTTTTTT. Its protein is CASSSDRVPGELFF.

This clonotype was recorded at least ten times. The CDR3 protein is CSAGDSNSPLHF. For the CDR3, the DNA is TGCAGTGCCGGGGACAGCAATTCACCCCTCCACTTT. The chain employs TRBV20-1 and TRBJ1-6, with TRBD1 identical over 7 bases. The germline gives CDR1 DFQATT, CDR2 SNEGSKA (reference sequence). CDR3 length equals 12 residues. The V and J ends lost 6 bases and 7 bases, in that order; junction bases with no gene match: 3.

This clonotype showed up just a few times. The chain has TRBV6-1 and TRBJ1-2; no reliable D call. The V gene's germline CDR1 is MNHNS and CDR2 SASEGT. V was shortened by 6 bases and J by 3 bases, with 20 bases between the two germline ends. The CDR3 is made up of 16 amino acids. CDR3 coding DNA: TGTGCCAGCAGCCCGGAGGAAGGGAGGTATGACTATGGCTACACCTTC. It translates to CASSPEEGRYDYGYTF.